The entry that follows covers one T cell receptor beta chain sequence. What it binds is not known. The CDR3 totals 14 residues. Trimming removed 5 bases at V and 0 bases at J, with 8 bases between. Germline CDR1 is ENHRY and CDR2 is SYGVKD. Roughly 10 milliliters was the volume of peripheral blood drawn from each donor. This sample was included in a study of blood T cells in healthy people across ages. A second PCR of 7 to 11 cycles used a sample-barcoded 5' primer and a J-beta primer mix. TCRdb recomputed calls from the 5' RACE reads with MiXCR, one row per CDR3 protein. The repertoire holds 1,300,000 or so distinct CDR3 sequences, with around 55% as singletons. General study points: Estimated diversity that came from one million T cells was considered an underestimate. Researchers said unsorted PBMCs prevented a conclusive naive versus antigen-experienced comparison. Donors of long life had a larger count of naive CD4+ cells and greater diversity than aged donors.

Material: blood. This TCR derives from a man aged 18 to 35 in good health. This chain connects TRBV10-3 to TRBJ1-3; perhaps TRBD1 as D (6 bases). The CDR3 loop reads CAISPRGSGNTIYF. CDR3 nucleotide sequence: TGTGCCATCAGTCCCAGGGGCTCTGGAAACACCATATATTTT.